A single sample is the source of the 2 T cell receptor beta chains below, sequenced in a study of long-term antiretroviral therapy in people with HIV. At the survey level, the v3.0 immunoSEQ assay was run. Repertoires were generated with immunoSEQ multiplex PCR, while TCRdb's copy carries only in-frame clones and drops some. The table includes 15,000 to 20,000 clones, 88% detected once. The material was unsorted PBMCs, obtained 6.9 years after starting antiretroviral therapy. Receptor source: a man over 45 with HIV.

The chain couples TRBV19 to TRBJ1-4; D uncertain. The V gene lost 5 bases and the J gene lost 7 bases, with 26 bases spanning the gap. Germline V lookup: CDR1 LNHDA, CDR2 SQIVND (reference sequence). The length of the CDR3 is 18 residues. The CDR3 DNA reads TGTGCCAGTAGTCCTCGTTCCCGGGCCCCGGTTGGGTCTGAAAAACTGTTTTTT. It translates to CASSPRSRAPVGSEKLFF.

V usage is TRBV11-3 and J usage is TRBJ1-1; unclear D gene. Looked up from germline, CDR1 is SGHNT and CDR2 is YENEEA. There are 14 residues in the CDR3. Trimming left V 2 bases short and J 2 bases short, with 9 bases between. The CDR3 DNA reads TGTGCCAGCAGCTTATCGGGCGGAAACACTGAAGCTTTCTTT. It is translated as CASSLSGGNTEAFF.